A single sample gave rise to the 18 T cell receptor beta chains below, sequenced in a study of vaccination and CD4 T cells after COVID-19. No antigen is known for these receptors. Treatment defined: approximately 11-day PBMC culture with coronavirus spike peptide pools or control peptides (ViraFEST assay). At the Johns Hopkins FTIC core, DNA taken from cultured CD4+ T cells was sequenced by way of the Oncomine TCR Beta short-read assay. Via MiXCR, TCRdb re-called the PCR reads, giving one row per CDR3 protein. The table records roughly 14,000 distinct CDR3 sequences, roughly 51% of them present only once. The sample in question was CD4+ T cells from blood, cultured in vitro, obtained before SARS-CoV-2 vaccination. These receptors were collected from a human donor who had recovered from COVID-19.

The chain has TRBV7-9 and TRBJ2-5, with D perhaps TRBD2 (7 bases). Trimming cost V 2 bases and J 5 bases, with 15 bases left between them. Looked up from germline, CDR1 is SEHNR and CDR2 is FQNEAQ (reference sequence). The CDR3 length is 15 residues. CDR3 bases: TGTGCCAGCAGCTTATCGGGGGGCCTTAGGGAGACCCAGTACTTC. Translation: CASSLSGGLRETQYF.

This clonotype was observed a few times. The genes are TRBV11-3 and TRBJ2-4; TRBD1 matches 8 bases. The J segment lost 2 bases and the V segment lost 5 bases, leaving 8 bases of the junction unmatched. CDR1 is SGHNT, CDR2 YENEEA, per germline. The CDR3 totals 16 residues. In nucleotides, the CDR3 is TGTGCCAGCAGCCTCCCCAGGGGGCGGTCCAAAAACATTCAGTACTTC. The encoded protein is CASSLPRGRSKNIQYF.

As regards this clonotype: Sequence at one end of the junction differs from germline and may be a read error. The chain combines TRBV7-2 with TRBJ1-2; no clear D. The germline V gene encodes CDR1 SGHTA and CDR2 FQGNSA. CDR3 length: 13 amino acids. The CDR3 reads CASSLESVYGHTF. The CDR3 nucleotides are TGTGCCAGCAGCTTAGAGTCAGTCTATGGCCACACCTTC.

This clonotype was recorded a few times. This chain uses TRBV27 with TRBJ1-1, with D perhaps matching TRBD1 (6 bases). V was pared by 3 bases and J by 4 bases, with 12 bases between. The germline V gene has CDR1 MNHEY and CDR2 SMNVEV (reference sequence). The CDR3 has 14 residues. CDR3 protein: CASSFTGLFTEAFF. For the CDR3, the DNA is TGTGCCAGCAGTTTCACAGGGCTATTCACTGAAGCTTTCTTT.

V is TRBV15 and J is TRBJ1-6; 7 bases are a match to TRBD1. CDR3 length: 14 amino acids. Trimming removed 9 bases from V and 4 bases from J; junction bases left unmatched: 6. Germline V gene data show CDR1 as LNHNV and CDR2 as YYDKDF (reference sequence). CDR3 sequence reads: CATRGQDYNSPLHF. In nucleotides, the CDR3 is TGTGCCACGCGCGGACAGGATTATAATTCACCCCTCCACTTT.

The rearrangement joins TRBV28 to TRBJ1-6; D remains unclear. Germline V lookup: CDR1 MDHEN, CDR2 SYDVKM. The CDR3 consists of 13 residues. V lost 6 bases and J lost 3, with 6 bases in between. The CDR3 sequence is CASRGFYNSPLHF. Here the CDR3 DNA reads TGTGCCAGCAGGGGATTCTATAATTCACCCCTCCACTTT.

This clonotype was recorded a few times. The V gene is TRBV28, the J gene TRBJ1-2; 9 bases are shared with TRBD1. The CDR3 has 15 residues. Germline trimming cut 4 bases from V and 3 bases from J; bases unmatched to any gene: 6. The germline V gene encodes CDR1 MDHEN and CDR2 SYDVKM. CDR3 nucleotide sequence: TGTGCCAGCAGTTCCCCAGGACAGGGGTACTATGGCTACACCTTC. It encodes CASSSPGQGYYGYTF.

This clonotype showed up just once. V gene TRBV7-2 combines with J gene TRBJ2-5, with 7 positions matching TRBD1. Germline CDR1 SGHTA, CDR2 FQGNSA. Trimming took 5 bases from V and 4 from J; bases not matched to a gene: 13. The length of the CDR3 is 16 residues. This CDR3 is CASSLGDRVVGETQYF. CDR3 sequence (DNA): TGTGCCAGCAGCCTTGGTGACAGGGTGGTAGGAGAGACCCAGTACTTC.

This chain joins TRBV5-6 and TRBJ1-1; no clear D gene. The CDR3 is 16 residues long. Germline loops: CDR1 SGHDT, CDR2 YYEEEE. The V and J ends lost 3 bases and 1 base respectively, with 16 bases between them. CDR3 in amino acids: CASSSGWRIKNTEAFF. CDR3 nucleotides: TGTGCCAGCAGCTCCGGTTGGAGGATAAAGAACACTGAAGCTTTCTTT. The variable domain in full, with the rest retrieved from reference TRBV5-6 and TRBJ1-1, is DAGVTQSPTHLIKTRGQQVTLRCSPKSGHDTVSWYQQALGQGPQFIFQYYEEEERQRGNFPDRFSGHQFPNYSSELNVNALLLGDSALYLCASSSGWRIKNTEAFFGQGTRLTVV.

The gene calls are TRBV20-1 and TRBJ2-1, with D perhaps TRBD2 (5 bases). The CDR3 is 15 amino acids. Trimming shortened V by 1 base and J by 0 bases, and 10 bases separated the two germline ends. Germline V lookup: CDR1 DFQATT, CDR2 SNEGSKA (reference sequence). CDR3 nucleotide sequence: TGCAGTGCTAGAGGGGAAGGGAGCTCCTACAATGAGCAGTTCTTC. Its translation: CSARGEGSSYNEQFF.

V gene TRBV7-2 combines with J gene TRBJ2-7; 8 bases are shared with TRBD2. Germline V gene lookup returns CDR1 SGHTA and CDR2 FQGNSA. Trimming removed 5 bases from V and 3 bases from J; junction bases left unmatched: 15. The CDR3 is 17 amino acids. The CDR3 reads CASSGPNPSGPRYEQYF. The CDR3 region has the DNA TGTGCCAGCAGCGGACCCAACCCTAGCGGGCCCCGCTACGAGCAGTACTTC.

This clonotype has a handful of counts. The V and J genes are TRBV7-6 and TRBJ2-7, with D possibly being TRBD2 (5 bases). There are 14 residues in the CDR3. The germline CDR1 and CDR2 sequences are SGHVS and FNYEAQ. V was shortened by 1 base and J by 5 bases, with 12 bases between the two germline ends. The CDR3 spells CASSLEVAADEQYF. Here the CDR3 DNA reads TGTGCCAGCAGCTTAGAGGTTGCAGCGGACGAGCAGTACTTC.

This chain uses TRBV27 with TRBJ2-5; 15 nucleotides align to TRBD2. The trim removed 4 bases at V and 4 bases at J, leaving 1 base unmatched. From germline, CDR1 is MNHEY and CDR2 SMNVEV (reference sequence). The CDR3 runs 15 residues. DNA for the CDR3: TGTGCCAGCAGTTCGGGACTAGCGGGAGGAGAGACCCAGTACTTC. Protein product: CASSSGLAGGETQYF.

The chain joins TRBV7-8 to TRBJ2-1; tentative D call: TRBD2 (5 bases). The germline CDR1 and CDR2 sequences are SGHVS and FQNEAQ. The CDR3 runs to 15 residues. V was cut by 3 bases and J by 6 bases, with 15 bases left in between. CDR3 loop: CASSFSRGYGNEQFF. CDR3 DNA sequence: TGTGCCAGCAGCTTCAGTCGCGGGTATGGCAATGAGCAGTTCTTC. The full variable domain, rest sourced from reference TRBV7-8 and TRBJ2-1, is GAGVSQSPRYKVAKRGQDVALRCDPISGHVSLFWYQQALGQGPEFLTYFQNEAQLDKSGLPSDRFFAERPEGSVSTLKIQRTQQEDSAVYLCASSFSRGYGNEQFFGPGTRLTVL.

The V call is TRBV12-3 or TRBV12-4, the J call TRBJ2-7; D perhaps matches TRBD2 (6 bases). V lost 2 bases and J 5 bases, leaving 16 bases between the germline ends. This CDR3 is 15 amino acids long. The CDR3 nucleotides are TGTGCCAGCAGTTTAATGTTGGTTACTAGCCACGAGCAGTACTTC. Translating gives CASSLMLVTSHEQYF.

This clonotype appeared a few times. This sequence joins TRBV20-1 and TRBJ2-5; TRBD2 agrees at 9 bases. The CDR3 spans 14 residues. From germline, CDR1 is DFQATT and CDR2 SNEGSKA (reference sequence). V lost 1 base to trimming and J lost 3 bases; unmatched junction nucleotides: 3. CDR3 bases: TGCAGTGCTAGAGGGGGACTAGCAGAAGAGACCCAGTACTTC. Its protein product is CSARGGLAEETQYF.

This chain uses TRBV19 with TRBJ2-3; tentatively, D is TRBD2 (5 bases). The germline CDR1 and CDR2 sequences are LNHDA and SQIVND (reference sequence). The CDR3 totals 14 residues. Trimming stripped 5 bases from V and 2 bases from J, with 11 bases between. CDR3 coding DNA: TGTGCCAGTAGTGCCGGGAAACTCACAGATACGCAGTATTTT. Translated: CASSAGKLTDTQYF.

The rearrangement joins TRBV19 to TRBJ1-1, with TRBD1 matching 8 bases. This CDR3 is 12 amino acids long. Germline V lookup: CDR1 LNHDA, CDR2 SQIVND (reference sequence). Germline trimming cut 7 bases from V and 5 bases from J; bases unmatched to any gene: 3. CDR3 DNA sequence: TGTGCCAGTACAGGGGGCTGGACTGAAGCTTTCTTT. Protein: CASTGGWTEAFF.